This TCR beta chain comes out of a study of graft-versus-host responses after intestinal transplantation. Study-wide background: Recipients underwent multivisceral, liver-intestinal, or isolated intestinal transplants. Overall study results and limits: The marrow of recipients harbored GvH clones, and ileum or blood showed some of them first. The study associated peak circulating GvH clone levels with early post-transplant HvG declines.

Germline CDR1 reads SGDLS; CDR2 reads YYNGEE. V lost 0 bases to trimming and J lost 3 bases, with 7 bases between them. This CDR3 is 14 amino acids long. Responders (roughly 200,000, CFSE-labeled) met roughly 200,000 stimulators that were irradiated and violet-dye-labeled. The repertoire was sequenced with immunoSEQ multiplex PCR; TCRdb's copy has only in-frame clones and lacks some. Among tens of thousands of clones listed, about 45% were seen once. This rearrangement joins TRBV9 to TRBJ1-3; the D is unclear. The sequencing used alloreactive CD8+ T cells from a mixed lymphocyte reaction culture, collected before transplantation. Noted subset: CFSE-low proliferating T cells sorted from roughly 6-day pre-transplant mixed lymphocyte reaction (GvH or HvG direction). The TCR originated in a human patient who was an organ donor for intestinal transplantation. CDR3 nucleotide sequence: TGTGCCAGCAGCGTAGCAGGTCTTGGAAACACCATATATTTT. This translates into CASSVAGLGNTIYF.